The source of this TCR beta chain is a study of T cells expressing NK-cell markers. At the level of the study: Beta-chain profiling covered CD3+CD56+NKG2C+, CD3+CD56+NKG2C- and CD3+CD56-NKG2C+ sorted subsets.

In the case of this clonotype: Its antigen remains unidentified.

Study-wide points: As a fraction of CD8+ T cells, dominant NKG2C+ clonotypes reached roughly 1.0-7.5% in 5 to 7 donors.

For each CDR3 protein, TCRdb gives one entry from its re-call of the 5' RACE reads, without DNA. The sample table sets out 300,000 to 500,000 distinct CDR3 sequences. The CDR3 covers 15 residues. Germline assignment: CDR1 SGHRS and CDR2 YFSETQ. This sequence joins TRBV5-1 and TRBJ1-2; TCRdb gives TRBD1 as the D gene, but with no DNA this cannot be confirmed. The receptor was isolated from a woman between 50 and 59 years old in good health. The sequenced sample was blood T cells: a sorted CD56 or NKG2C T cell subset, CD4+ or CD8+ T cells, or bulk PBMC T cells (not recorded which). The CDR3 reads CASNPTGVSSYGYTF.